The entry below gives a single T cell receptor beta chain sequence along with its context. The use of a sample-barcoded 5' primer and a J-beta primer mix characterized a second PCR of roughly 7 to 11 cycles. Each of the samples gave a minimum of 2.5 million paired-end reads that contained CDR3. MiXCR, applied by TCRdb to the 5' RACE reads, yields one record per CDR3 protein. The profile shows some 730,000 distinct CDR3 sequences, about a fifth of them singletons. These data belong to a study of blood T cells in healthy people across ages. The CDR3 totals 15 residues. Germline V gene sequence: CDR1 LNHNV, CDR2 YYDKDF (reference sequence). V dropped 0 bases and J dropped 3 bases, with 12 bases sitting between them.

The material sequenced was blood. The chain has TRBV15 and TRBJ2-7, with D perhaps matching TRBD2 (5 bases). The sequence derives from a man in his 70s in good health. CDR3 coding DNA: TGTGCCACCAGCAGAGAGGCTAGCTCTCACTACGAGCAGTACTTC. Protein product: CATSREASSHYEQYF.